The present T cell receptor beta chain was sequenced within a study of blood T cell repertoires in COVID-19. In the study overall: COVID-19 samples from acute and convalescent phases originated in the United States, Italy and Spain. In each case, the material was cDNA or gDNA derived from T cells, B-cell-depleted T cells, or PBMCs.

The CDR3 is 13 amino acids. Germline V CDR1 and CDR2: SGHTA, FQGNSA. V lost 5 bases to trimming and J lost 3 bases, with 8 bases between them. Authors' analysis steps: Reference gene primers were amplified, and this amplification served to estimate nucleated cell counts. TCRdb's copy holds only in-frame clones and misses some; the assay was immunoSEQ multiplex PCR. D and trimming were read from the DNA, whereas the V and J calls and clone size are those reported in that table. The profile covers about 250,000 clones, with about 80% appearing a single time and roughly 9.8% taken by the ten largest. The clonotype originates from a man at least 80 years old with acute or convalescent COVID-19. This sequence joins TRBV7-2 and TRBJ1-5; D gene ambiguous. Sequencing was performed on peripheral blood. In nucleotides, the CDR3 is TGTGCCAGCAGCAACACATACAATCAGCCCCAGCATTTT. Translating it yields CASSNTYNQPQHF.